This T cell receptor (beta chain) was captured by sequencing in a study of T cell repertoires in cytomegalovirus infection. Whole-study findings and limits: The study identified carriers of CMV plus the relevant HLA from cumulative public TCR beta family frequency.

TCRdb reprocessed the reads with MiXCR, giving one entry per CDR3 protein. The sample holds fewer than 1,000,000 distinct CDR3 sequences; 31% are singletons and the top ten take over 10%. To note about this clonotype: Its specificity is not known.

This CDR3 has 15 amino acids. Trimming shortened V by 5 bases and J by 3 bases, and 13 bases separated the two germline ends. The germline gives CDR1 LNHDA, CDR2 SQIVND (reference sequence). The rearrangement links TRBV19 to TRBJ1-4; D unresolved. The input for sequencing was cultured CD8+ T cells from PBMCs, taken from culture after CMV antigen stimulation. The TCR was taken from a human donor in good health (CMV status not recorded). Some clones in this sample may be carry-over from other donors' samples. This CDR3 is CASSLVRMPNEKLFF. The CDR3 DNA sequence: TGTGCCAGTAGTTTAGTCCGGATGCCTAATGAAAAACTGTTTTTT.